This T cell receptor (beta chain) appears in the sequencing data of a study of blood T cell repertoires in COVID-19. This clone appeared a single time. Across about two dozen US areas, participants ranged in age from about 18 to 100 years. Per germline, CDR1 MNHEY and CDR2 SVGAGI. The CDR3 has 15 residues. The V gene end was trimmed by 8 bases and the J gene end by 0 bases; junction bases not matched to a gene: 8. TCRdb keeps only in-frame clones here, not all; method: immunoSEQ multiplex PCR. The sample records approximately 300,000 clones, 92% being singletons. The chain has TRBV6-5 and TRBJ2-5; TRBD1 matches 8 bases. This receptor was taken from a woman in her thirties who had recovered from COVID-19. The specimen was PBMCs or T cells enriched from blood (not recorded which). The CDR3 is CASAALTGDQETQYF. CDR3 bases: TGTGCCAGCGCTGCTTTGACAGGGGACCAAGAGACCCAGTACTTC.